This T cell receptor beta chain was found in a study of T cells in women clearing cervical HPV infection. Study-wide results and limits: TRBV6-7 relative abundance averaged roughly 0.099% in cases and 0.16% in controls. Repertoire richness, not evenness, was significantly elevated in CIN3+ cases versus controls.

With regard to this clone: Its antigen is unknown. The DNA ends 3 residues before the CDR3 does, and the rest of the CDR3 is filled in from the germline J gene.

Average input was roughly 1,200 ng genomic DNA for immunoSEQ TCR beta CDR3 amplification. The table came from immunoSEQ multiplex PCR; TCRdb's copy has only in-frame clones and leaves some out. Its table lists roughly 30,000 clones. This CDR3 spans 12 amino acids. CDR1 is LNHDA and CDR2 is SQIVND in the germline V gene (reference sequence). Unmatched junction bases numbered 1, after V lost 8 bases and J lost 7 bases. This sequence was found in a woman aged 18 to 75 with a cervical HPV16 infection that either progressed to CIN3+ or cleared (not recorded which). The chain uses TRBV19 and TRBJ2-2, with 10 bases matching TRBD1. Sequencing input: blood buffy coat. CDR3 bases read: TGTGCCAGTGGACAGGGGGTCGGGGAG. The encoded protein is CASGQGVGE. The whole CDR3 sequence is CASGQGVGELFF.